This TCR beta chain was profiled in a study of a mutant IDH1 vaccine in newly diagnosed glioma. Study-wide context: Investigators started vaccination 4-6 weeks after radiotherapy alone, or with temozolomide cycles.

V lost 4 bases and J lost 1; bases outside the gene matches: 3. The CDR3 covers 14 residues. CDR1 and CDR2 from the germline V gene are KGHSH and LQKENI. The time point denotes: week 35, safety follow-up. Vaccination used 300 ug of mutant IDH1 20-mer peptide per dose, with topical imiquimod. Comments on this clone: Its antigen is undetermined.

TCRdb keeps only in-frame clones here, not all; method: immunoSEQ multiplex PCR. The sample has 41,000 or so clones; around 87% are singletons. This chain connects TRBV18 to TRBJ2-5; 7 bases are shared with TRBD1. The TCR was taken from a man between 35 and 55 years old with glioma. The sequencing here drew on PBMCs, taken from a glioma patient whose treatment included an IDH1 peptide vaccine. CDR3 sequence reads: CASSLGTVQETQYF. For the CDR3, the DNA is TGTGCCAGCTCACTTGGGACAGTCCAAGAGACCCAGTACTTC.